This T cell receptor beta chain emerged from a study of blood T cell repertoires in COVID-19. Study overall: Sites across the United States, Italy and Spain contributed samples from acute and convalescent COVID-19. The cDNA or gDNA used as material had been derived from T cells, B-cell-depleted T cells, or PBMCs.

As processed by the authors: Estimation of nucleated cell counts was performed using reference gene primer amplification. Clones were sequenced by immunoSEQ multiplex PCR, and TCRdb holds only the in-frame ones, with some missing. V and J calls and clone size follow that table, whereas D and trimming were derived from the DNA. The sample gives 300,000 to 350,000 clones, around 90% of which show up once; more than 6% is in the top ten. The length of the CDR3 is 19 residues. V lost 4 bases to trimming and J lost 1 base; unmatched junction nucleotides: 13. CDR1 MNHEY and CDR2 SVGEGT come from the germline V gene. Patients in Seattle were enrolled during active infection, then followed longitudinally.

The receptor was derived from a woman aged 30 to 39 with COVID-19, enrolled during active disease. The sequenced sample consisted of peripheral blood. The rearrangement links TRBV6-2 or TRBV6-3 to TRBJ2-1, with 10 nucleotides matching TRBD2. The DNA for the CDR3 is TGTGCCAGCAGTTTTTCTTCTCGACGAGCGGGAGGGTCCTACAATGAGCAGTTCTTC. Amino acids: CASSFSSRRAGGSYNEQFF.